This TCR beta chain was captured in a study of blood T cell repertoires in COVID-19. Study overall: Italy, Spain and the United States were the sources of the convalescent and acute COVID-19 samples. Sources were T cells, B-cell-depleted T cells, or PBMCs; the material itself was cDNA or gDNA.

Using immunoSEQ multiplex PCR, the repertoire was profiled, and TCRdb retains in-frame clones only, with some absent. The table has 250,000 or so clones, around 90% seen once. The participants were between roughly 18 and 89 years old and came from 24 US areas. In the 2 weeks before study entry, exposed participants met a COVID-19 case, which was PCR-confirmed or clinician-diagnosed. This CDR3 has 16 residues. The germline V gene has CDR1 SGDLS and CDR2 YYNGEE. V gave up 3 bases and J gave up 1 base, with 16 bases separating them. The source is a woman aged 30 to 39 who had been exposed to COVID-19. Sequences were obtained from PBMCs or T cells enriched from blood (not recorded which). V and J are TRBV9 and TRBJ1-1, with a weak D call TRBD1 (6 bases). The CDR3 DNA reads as TGTGCCAGCAGCGACGACGGACAGTCTTGGAACACTGAAGCTTTCTTT. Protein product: CASSDDGQSWNTEAFF.